A single sample is the source of the 3 T cell receptor beta chains below, sequenced in a study of cytomegalovirus exposure and HLA in healthy donors. 13 Jbeta primers and 60 Vbeta primers were used for the PCR. The repertoire was sequenced with immunoSEQ multiplex PCR; TCRdb's copy has only in-frame clones and lacks some. The table lists some 150,000 clones, about 80% of them singletons. Sequencing was carried out using PBMCs. The source is a man in his thirties or forties in good health and CMV-seropositive.

CDR3 in DNA: TGTGCCAGCTGGGAGAGGGGGTACACTGAAGCTTTCTTT. Protein: CASWERGYTEAFF. The V gene is TRBV6-1, the J gene TRBJ1-1, with TRBD1 as a possible D gene (6 bases). The CDR3 has 13 residues. V was trimmed by 8 bases and J by 3 bases, leaving 13 bases between them. CDR1 is MNHNS, CDR2 SASEGT, per germline.

This clone was counted a single time. The chain is built from TRBV28 and TRBJ2-7; D gene ambiguous. V was trimmed by 3 bases and J by 0 bases, leaving 12 bases between them. The CDR3 sequence is 15 residues long. The germline V gene has CDR1 MDHEN and CDR2 SYDVKM. CDR3 loop: CASSFYRVSSYEQYF. For the CDR3, the DNA is TGTGCCAGCAGTTTTTATCGGGTGAGCTCCTACGAGCAGTACTTC. The whole variable domain, filled in from reference TRBV28 and TRBJ2-7, reads DVKVTQSSRYLVKRTGEKVFLECVQDMDHENMFWYRQDPGLGLRLIYFSYDVKMKEKGDIPEGYSVSREKKERFSLILESASTNQTSMYLCASSFYRVSSYEQYFGPGTRLTVT.

The J gene is TRBJ1-6, the V gene TRBV30; TRBD1 is a possible D gene (5 bases). Germline values: CDR1 GTSNPN, CDR2 SVGIG (reference sequence). The CDR3 consists of 14 residues. The ends were cut back, 3 bases at V and 10 bases at J, with 16 bases in the middle. CDR3 nucleotide sequence: TGTGCCTGGAGCTCGGGCGGGGGTGGGTCACCCCTCCACTTT. Translated, it gives CAWSSGGGGSPLHF.